One and the same sample provided the 22 T cell receptor beta chains below, sequenced in a study of control samples from healthy donors and cancer patients. The protocol was immunoSEQ multiplex PCR, while the TCRdb copy is restricted to in-frame clones and leaves out a portion. This sample has roughly 92,000 clones, with about 89% found just once. The sequenced sample was blood. These TCRs come from a woman aged 55-69 years in good health.

The rearrangement uses TRBV30 and TRBJ1-2; TRBD1 aligns across 12 bases. Trimming cost V 2 bases and J 8 bases; bases outside gene matches: 3. The CDR3 totals 13 residues. Germline assignment: CDR1 GTSNPN and CDR2 SVGIG (reference sequence). CDR3 sequence (DNA): TGTGCCTGGAGTCCCGGGACAGGGGGCGGCTACACCTTC. Translating gives CAWSPGTGGGYTF.

This chain connects TRBV15 to TRBJ1-2; D gene uncertain. Deletions cut 0 bases from V and 5 bases from J, with 7 bases between. This CDR3 is built from 13 residues. Germline V CDR1 and CDR2: LNHNV, YYDKDF (reference sequence). The chain's CDR3 is CATSRDTSYGYTF. In DNA form, the CDR3 reads TGTGCCACCAGCAGAGATACTTCTTATGGCTACACCTTC.

V and J are TRBV19 and TRBJ2-3; D possibly matches TRBD1 or TRBD2 (6 bases each). The CDR3 spans 13 residues. Germline values: CDR1 LNHDA, CDR2 SQIVND (reference sequence). Trimming cost V 5 bases and J 3 bases, with 9 bases left between them. The CDR3 reads CASSVGGTDTQYF. CDR3 DNA: TGTGCCAGTAGTGTAGGGGGGACAGATACGCAGTATTTT.

This chain links TRBV4-2 with TRBJ2-3, with D possibly matching TRBD1 (5 bases). Trimming took off 1 base at V and 0 bases at J, with 14 bases between the two ends. The CDR3 runs to 17 residues. Germline V gene sequence: CDR1 LGHNA, CDR2 YNFKEQ. In nucleotides, the CDR3 is TGTGCCAGCAGCCAAGTGGGTTCTAGGGGTAGCACAGATACGCAGTATTTT. Its protein is CASSQVGSRGSTDTQYF.

V and J are TRBV4-2 and TRBJ2-5, with 11 bases aligning to TRBD2. This CDR3 region has 17 residues. With 2 bases clipped from V and 5 bases from J, the junction kept 10 bases outside the gene matches. Germline CDR1 and CDR2: LGHNA and YNFKEQ. In DNA, the CDR3 is TGTGCCAGCAGCCAAACACTAGCGGGAGAGGGGGGGGAGACCCAGTACTTC. Its translation: CASSQTLAGEGGETQYF.

The chain joins TRBV5-1 to TRBJ2-1, with 7 bases fitting TRBD1. CDR1 SGHRS and CDR2 YFSETQ come from the germline V gene. The CDR3 covers 16 residues. Trimming removed 2 bases from V and 5 bases from J; junction bases left unmatched: 10. This chain's CDR3 is CASSFRSGQTDNEQFF. CDR3 DNA: TGCGCCAGCAGCTTCCGATCGGGACAGACAGACAATGAGCAGTTCTTC.

The genes are TRBV2 and TRBJ1-2, with no clear D. CDR3 size: 12 residues. The germline gives CDR1 SNHLY, CDR2 FYNNEI. V was clipped by 1 base and J by 7 bases, with 7 bases between them. Here the CDR3 reads CASSEGVGGYTF. Here the CDR3 DNA reads TGTGCCAGCAGTGAAGGGGTAGGTGGCTACACCTTC.

In this sample, this clone turned up once. J is TRBJ1-1 and V is TRBV9, with D uncertain. V lost 0 bases and J lost 0, with 12 bases in between. The CDR3 spans 16 residues. Germline assignment: CDR1 SGDLS and CDR2 YYNGEE. DNA of the CDR3: TGTGCCAGCAGCGTAGAGCCAGGACGGATGAACACTGAAGCTTTCTTT. Its protein product is CASSVEPGRMNTEAFF.

The chain combines TRBV5-1 with TRBJ2-5, with 15 bases aligning to TRBD2. V was pared by 4 bases and J by 5 bases, with 6 bases of the junction left unmatched. This CDR3 spans 16 amino acids. Per germline, CDR1 SGHRS and CDR2 YFSETQ. This CDR3 is CASSTGTSGGPETQYF. The CDR3 DNA follows: TGCGCCAGCAGCACCGGGACTAGCGGGGGGCCTGAGACCCAGTACTTC.

This clone appeared once. This rearrangement joins TRBV7-9 to TRBJ1-2, with D possibly being TRBD1 (6 bases). The CDR3 covers 13 residues. Trimming took 1 base from V and 9 from J, leaving 12 bases between them. The germline gives CDR1 SEHNR, CDR2 FQNEAQ (reference sequence). The CDR3 sequence: CASSLVGGWSYTF. CDR3 in DNA: TGTGCCAGCAGCTTAGTGGGGGGCTGGAGCTACACCTTC.

V is TRBV27 and J is TRBJ1-6; no clear D. The CDR3 totals 14 residues. V was cut by 2 bases and J by 7 bases, with 9 bases left in between. From germline, CDR1 is MNHEY and CDR2 SMNVEV (reference sequence). The CDR3 bases are TGTGCCAGCAGTTTAGTTCAGAAAAATTCACCCCTCCACTTT. Translation: CASSLVQKNSPLHF.

The V gene is TRBV11-3, the J gene TRBJ2-1; D may be TRBD1 (6 bases). Trimming took off 1 base at V and 5 bases at J, with 12 bases between the two ends. The germline V gene encodes CDR1 SGHNT and CDR2 YENEEA. The CDR3 is made up of 15 amino acids. The CDR3 is CASSLGMDRNNEQFF. CDR3 in DNA: TGTGCCAGCAGCTTAGGGATGGACAGAAACAATGAGCAGTTCTTC.

The chain links TRBV9 to TRBJ2-1; 9 nucleotides match TRBD2. Germline V gives CDR1 SGDLS, CDR2 YYNGEE. This CDR3 region has 16 residues. V dropped 2 bases and J dropped 9; count of bases not matched to a gene: 12. The CDR3 DNA follows: TGTGCCAGCAGCGTGGACTTTAGCGGGAGCTTATTTGAGCAGTTCTTC. This sequence encodes CASSVDFSGSLFEQFF.

V gene TRBV6-6 combines with J gene TRBJ2-2; 7 bases fit TRBD1. CDR3 length: 16 amino acids. Unmatched junction bases numbered 8, after V lost 6 bases and J lost 1 base. Germline V CDR1 and CDR2: MNHNY, SVGAGI (reference sequence). Here the CDR3 DNA reads TGTGCCAGCAGCCCCGCGAGGGGGCAGAACACCGGGGAGCTGTTTTTT. This encodes CASSPARGQNTGELFF.

This chain links TRBV6-5 with TRBJ2-7; 8 bases match TRBD1. J gave up 2 bases and V 6 bases, and 9 bases lay outside the gene matches. CDR3 length: 15 residues. The germline V gene encodes CDR1 MNHEY and CDR2 SVGAGI. CDR3 in DNA: TGTGCCAGCAGACGCCCTTACAGGGGGACCTACGAGCAGTACTTC. Its translation: CASRRPYRGTYEQYF.

The CDR3 reads CASSDRGDQPQHF. CDR3 bases: TGTGCCAGCAGTGACAGGGGGGATCAGCCCCAGCATTTT. The J gene is TRBJ1-5, the V gene TRBV2, with 7 bases matching TRBD1. The V segment lost 3 bases and the J segment 5 bases; nucleotides outside the gene matches: 1. In germline, CDR1 is SNHLY, CDR2 FYNNEI. The CDR3 runs to 13 residues.

The rearrangement links TRBV2 to TRBJ1-1, with 10 bases aligning to TRBD1. The CDR3 is 14 residues long. With V trimmed by 3 bases and J by 3 bases, 1 base remained unmatched. Germline CDR1 SNHLY, CDR2 FYNNEI. CDR3 in amino acids: CASSDGQGDTEAFF. CDR3 coding DNA: TGTGCCAGCAGTGATGGACAGGGGGACACTGAAGCTTTCTTT.

The chain recombines TRBV4-3 with TRBJ2-2, with TRBD2 matching over 12 bases. V shed 1 base, J shed 4 bases, and the junction held 4 bases outside the gene matches. Per the germline V gene, CDR1 is LGHNA and CDR2 is YSLEER. This CDR3 has 17 amino acids. The CDR3, as DNA: TGCGCCAGCAGCCAAGGGGCTAGCGGGAGGGTCACCGGGGAGCTGTTTTTT. This sequence encodes CASSQGASGRVTGELFF.

The gene calls are TRBV6-1 and TRBJ1-2; TRBD1 is a possible D gene (6 bases). This CDR3 contains 14 residues. CDR1 is MNHNS and CDR2 is SASEGT in the germline V gene. Trimming took 1 base from V and 5 from J, leaving 11 bases between them. CDR3 DNA: TGTGCCAGCAGTGAAGAAAGGGGGGGGTATGGCTACACCTTC. It specifies CASSEERGGYGYTF.

The chain is built from TRBV25-1 and TRBJ1-3, with a weak D call TRBD1 (6 bases). Germline V gene sequence: CDR1 MGHDK, CDR2 SYGVNS. The CDR3 spans 16 residues. Trimming left V 3 bases short and J 2 bases short, with 14 bases between. The CDR3 protein is CASSDAGGVPGNTIYF. As DNA, the CDR3 is TGTGCCAGCAGTGATGCGGGGGGCGTCCCTGGAAACACCATATATTTT.

The chain combines TRBV27 with TRBJ2-5; D is possibly TRBD1 (6 bases). This CDR3 is 13 amino acids long. V shed 5 bases and J shed 5 bases, with 12 bases lying between them. Looked up from germline, CDR1 is MNHEY and CDR2 is SMNVEV (reference sequence). The CDR3 sequence is CASSPRGRETQYF. The DNA for the CDR3 is TGTGCCAGCAGTCCCAGGGGACGGGAGACCCAGTACTTC.

This clone has a handful of counts. This chain connects TRBV3-1 (or the pseudogene TRBV3-2) to TRBJ2-7; 11 nucleotides line up with TRBD2. Trimming cost V 4 bases and J 6 bases; bases outside gene matches: 2. The CDR3 is made up of 13 amino acids. From germline, CDR1 is LGHDT and CDR2 YNNKEL (reference sequence). The CDR3 DNA sequence: TGTGCCAGCAGCCGACTAGCGGGGAGCGAGCAGTACTTC. Translating it yields CASSRLAGSEQYF.